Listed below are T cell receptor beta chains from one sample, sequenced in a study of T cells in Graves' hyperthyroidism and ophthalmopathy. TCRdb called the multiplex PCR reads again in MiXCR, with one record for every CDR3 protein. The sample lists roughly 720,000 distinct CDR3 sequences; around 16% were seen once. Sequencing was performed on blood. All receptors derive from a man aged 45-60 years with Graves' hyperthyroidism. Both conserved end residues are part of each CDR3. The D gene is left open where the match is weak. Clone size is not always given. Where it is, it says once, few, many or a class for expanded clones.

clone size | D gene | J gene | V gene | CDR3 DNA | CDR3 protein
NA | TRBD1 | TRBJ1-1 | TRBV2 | TGTGCCAGCAATGGACAGGGGGTGGGGGAAGCTTTCTTT | CASNGQGVGEAFF
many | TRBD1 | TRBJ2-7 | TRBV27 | TGTGCCAGCAGTTTGTGGGGGACAGCCTACGAGCAGTACTTC | CASSLWGTAYEQYF
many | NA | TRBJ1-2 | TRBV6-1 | TGTGCCAGCAGTCCGATAATGTTGATCCAGGGCGGCTACACCTTC | CASSPIMLIQGGYTF
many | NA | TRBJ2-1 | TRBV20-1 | TGCAGTGCTAGCAGGGGTTCGATATCGGTCGAGCAGTTCTTC | CSASRGSISVEQFF
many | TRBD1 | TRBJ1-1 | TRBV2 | TGTGCCAGCAGTGTTAACAGGGGTATGAACACTGAAGCTTTCTTT | CASSVNRGMNTEAFF
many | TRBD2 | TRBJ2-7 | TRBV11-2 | TGTGCCAGCAGCAAAACGACTAGCGGGCACTCCTACGAGCAGTACTTC | CASSKTTSGHSYEQYF
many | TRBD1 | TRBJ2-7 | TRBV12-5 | TGTGCTGGCCGGGACAGGGGGAAGTCCTACGAGCAGTACTTC | CAGRDRGKSYEQYF
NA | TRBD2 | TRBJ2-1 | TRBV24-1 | TGTGCCACCAGTGGCCCCTCCGTGCGGGAGCGAGAGCAGTTCTTC | CATSGPSVREREQFF
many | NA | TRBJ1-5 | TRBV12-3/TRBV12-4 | TGTGCCAGCCGTAAGGGAACCGTGAATAGCAATCAGCCCCAGCATTTT | CASRKGTVNSNQPQHF
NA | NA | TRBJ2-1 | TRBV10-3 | TGTGCCATCAGTGAGCTCTTTACTTTCTCCTACAATGAGCAGTTCTTC | CAISELFTFSYNEQFF
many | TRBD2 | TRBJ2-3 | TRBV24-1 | TGTGCCACCAGTGGCGGCCCCGGGAGGGCGGTGGATACGCAGTATTTT | CATSGGPGRAVDTQYF
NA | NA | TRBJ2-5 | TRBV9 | TGTGCCAGCAGCGTAGTAGCGGAAGAGACCCAGTACTTC | CASSVVAEETQYF
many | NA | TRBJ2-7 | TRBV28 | TGTGCCAGCAGCTTATCCGCCGGGACCAACTACGAGCAGTACTTC | CASSLSAGTNYEQYF
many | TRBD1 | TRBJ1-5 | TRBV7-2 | TGTGCCAGCAGCCTACAGGGGGCGGCTCAGCCCCAGCATTTT | CASSLQGAAQPQHF
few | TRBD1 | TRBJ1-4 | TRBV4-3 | TGCGCCAGCAGCCAAGAGCAACAGGGGGGTAGTGAAAAACTGTTTTTT | CASSQEQQGGSEKLFF
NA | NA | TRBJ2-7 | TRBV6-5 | TGTGCCAGCAGTTCCCCGGGACATGCCTACGAGCAGTACTTC | CASSSPGHAYEQYF
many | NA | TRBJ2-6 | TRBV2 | TGTGCCAGCAGGGACGGAAGTCCTGGGGCCAACGTCCTGACTTTC | CASRDGSPGANVLTF
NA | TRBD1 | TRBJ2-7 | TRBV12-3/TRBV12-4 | TGTGCCAGCAGCCTCTTAGGGACAGTCTACGAGCAGTACTTC | CASSLLGTVYEQYF
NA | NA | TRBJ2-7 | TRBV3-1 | TGTGCCATCAGCCAACCCGGGAGCTCCTACGAGCAGTACTTC | CAISQPGSSYEQYF
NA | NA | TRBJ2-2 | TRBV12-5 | TGTGCTAGTGGTTCCCTGAGAGGTTCGTCAGATAACACCGGGGAGCTGTTTTTT | CASGSLRGSSDNTGELFF
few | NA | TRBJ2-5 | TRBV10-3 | TGTGCCATCAGTGAGTCTTTCGAGACCCAGTACTTC | CAISESFETQYF
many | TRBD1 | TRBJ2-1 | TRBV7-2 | TGTGCCAGCAGCCGCCCCGGGACAGGGGGAGTCCCGAGCTACAATGAGCAGTTCTTC | CASSRPGTGGVPSYNEQFF
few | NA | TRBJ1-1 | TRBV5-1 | TGCGCCAGCAGCTTGTCGTATATAGGGGTAACTGAAGCTTTCTTT | CASSLSYIGVTEAFF
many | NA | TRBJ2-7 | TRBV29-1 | TGCAGCGTTGAAACGCAGGGCCGATCCTACGAGCAGTACTTC | CSVETQGRSYEQYF
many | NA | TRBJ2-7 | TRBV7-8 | TGTGCCAGCAGCCTTTGGACCGTAGGGGACTACGAGCAGTACTTC | CASSLWTVGDYEQYF
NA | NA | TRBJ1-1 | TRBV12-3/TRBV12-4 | TGTGCCAGCAGTCGGGGATGGACCCAAGCTTTCTTT | CASSRGWTQAFF
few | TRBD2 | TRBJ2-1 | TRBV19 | TGTGCCAGTATGGGACTGGGACTAGCGGGAGGGCCCTTTCTCAATGAGCAGTTCTTC | CASMGLGLAGGPFLNEQFF
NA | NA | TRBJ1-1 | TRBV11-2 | TGTGCCAGCAGCTTCCTCTTCAACACTGAAGCTTTCTTT | CASSFLFNTEAFF
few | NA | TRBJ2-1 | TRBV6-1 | TGTGCCAGCAGTGAAGCGGGAGTAAACAATGAGCAGTTCTTC | CASSEAGVNNEQFF
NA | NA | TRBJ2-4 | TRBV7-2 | TGTGCCAGCAGCTTAGTGGCCGGGAGTACCGCCAAAAACATTCAGTACTTC | CASSLVAGSTAKNIQYF
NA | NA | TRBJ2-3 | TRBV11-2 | TGTGCCAGCAGCTTAGTGTGGAGCACAGATACGCAGTATTTT | CASSLVWSTDTQYF
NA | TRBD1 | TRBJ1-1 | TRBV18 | TGTGCCAGCTCCCAGGGGACAGGCAAAAACACTGAAGCTTTCTTT | CASSQGTGKNTEAFF
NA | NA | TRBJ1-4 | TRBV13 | TGTGCCAGCAGCTTTGTTGGGGGAAGAAGGTCGGCTGAAAAACTGTTTTTT | CASSFVGGRRSAEKLFF
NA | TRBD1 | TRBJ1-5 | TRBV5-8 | TGTGCCAGCAGCTTGTACAGGGGAGCCCACCAGCCCCAGCATTTT | CASSLYRGAHQPQHF
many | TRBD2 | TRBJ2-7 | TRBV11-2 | TGTGCCAGCAGCTGGGGACTAGACTACGAGCAGTACTTC | CASSWGLDYEQYF
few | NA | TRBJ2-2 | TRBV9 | TGTGCCAGCAGCGTAGAACTAGGGGTCACCGGGGAGCTGTTTTTT | CASSVELGVTGELFF
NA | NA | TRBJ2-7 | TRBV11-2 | TGTGCCAGCAGCTCAATCCGCTCTAATTCTTTACGCTCCTACGAGCAGTACTTC | CASSSIRSNSLRSYEQYF
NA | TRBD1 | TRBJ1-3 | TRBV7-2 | TGTGCCAGCCGTCGGGACAGACTCTCTGGAAACACCATATATTTT | CASRRDRLSGNTIYF